This TCR beta chain was profiled in a study of shared clonotypes between healthy human individuals. A word on this clone: The antigen remains unidentified.

Study results and caveats: Apart from blood, nothing was sampled; tissue repertoires likely differ. As a rule, naive subsets had a larger estimated richness than memory subsets. With a handful of donors compared, around 5% of naive CD4 clonotypes were shared.

Trimming removed 0 bases from V and 4 bases from J; junction bases left unmatched: 4. CDR1 and CDR2 (germline): LGHNA, YSLEER. There are 15 residues in the CDR3. CD45RO negativity and positive selection for CCR7 defined naive CD8 cells, a population that excluded terminally differentiated effector memory CD45RA+ cells. Measured with immunoSEQ multiplex PCR; TCRdb has only the in-frame clones, and not every one. Of roughly 2 million clones detected, just under 95% appear once; the ten largest clones hold 1% to 1.3%. J is TRBJ1-1 and V is TRBV4-3; 8 nucleotides align to TRBD1. Sequencing input: naive CD8+ T cells sorted from blood. The sequence was collected from a man aged 18-30 years in good health. CDR3 protein: CASSQDWTGSTEAFF. The CDR3 coding sequence is TGCGCCAGCAGCCAAGATTGGACAGGGAGCACTGAAGCTTTCTTT.